Listed below are T cell receptor beta chains from one sample, sequenced in a study of PD-1 blockade in classical Hodgkin lymphoma. Clones were sequenced by immunoSEQ multiplex PCR, and TCRdb holds only the in-frame ones, with some missing. Seen here are approximately 89,000 clones, over 70% observed once, and the top ten hold 9% to 15%. The sample here was peripheral blood mononuclear cells (PBMCs), taken at baseline. These receptor sequences come from a human donor with classical Hodgkin lymphoma. The CDR3 runs from the conserved cysteine through the conserved F or W. D genes are given only for firm matches.

v_gene,j_gene,d_gene,CDR3aa
TRBV7-6,TRBJ2-7,NA,CASSPMGGGEQYF
TRBV2,TRBJ1-3,TRBD1,CASSITGGSGNTIYF
TRBV27,TRBJ2-1,NA,CASRGVAGPLNEQFF
TRBV7-2,TRBJ2-5,TRBD2,CASSLSATSGQETQYF
TRBV5-1,TRBJ2-2,NA,CASSSGLSNPGELFF
TRBV5-4,TRBJ1-4,NA,CASSPSRGLGEKLFF
TRBV11-2,TRBJ1-1,TRBD1,CASSLTTGGKSEAFF
TRBV25-1,TRBJ2-2,TRBD2,CASRSPGGGQGNTGELFF
TRBV6-1,TRBJ2-7,NA,CASSRTSSYEQYF
TRBV7-3,TRBJ1-1,NA,CASSLIPGPPAFF
TRBV6-5,TRBJ2-2,NA,CAISVQGIGLFF
TRBV10-3,TRBJ2-1,TRBD2,CAISLFGSGEQEQFF
TRBV6-5,TRBJ1-1,NA,CASSRPGMNTEAFF
TRBV9,TRBJ2-5,NA,CASSPREGAWSTQYF
TRBV6-6,TRBJ1-4,NA,CASSYGQLNEKLFF
TRBV7-8,TRBJ2-1,TRBD2,CASSRQAGGGSYNEQFF
TRBV27,TRBJ2-3,TRBD1,CASSPRDRGRTDTQYF
TRBV11-2,TRBJ1-1,NA,CASSRITLNTEAFF
TRBV5-6,TRBJ2-7,TRBD1,CASSRTGVYEQYF
TRBV19,TRBJ2-1,NA,CASSVRGDEQFF
TRBV7-9,TRBJ2-2,TRBD2,CASSTGTNYNTGELFF
TRBV5-1,TRBJ2-3,TRBD1,CASRGPGRGSTDTQYF
TRBV18,TRBJ1-2,NA,CASSPSRGGFLGYTF
TRBV2,TRBJ2-7,NA,CASSHRGPGSISYEQYF
TRBV9,TRBJ2-1,TRBD2,CASSVGASGRVYNEQFF
TRBV18,TRBJ1-2,TRBD1,CASSPPDRYSSYGYTF
TRBV11-1,TRBJ2-1,NA,CASSLWRGSSYNEQFF
TRBV6-4,TRBJ1-1,NA,CASSDSPALKGGKAFF
TRBV5-1,TRBJ2-2,NA,CASSLASGLGTGELFF
TRBV6-6,TRBJ1-1,NA,CASSYSPRDTEAFF
TRBV6-6,TRBJ2-1,NA,CASSPGDNEQFF
TRBV9,TRBJ2-1,TRBD2,CASSPSTGSGGYEQFF
TRBV7-6,TRBJ2-3,NA,CASSSSWSASTDTQYF
TRBV6-5,TRBJ1-6,NA,CASSYSGSPLHF
TRBV6-6,TRBJ1-5,TRBD1,CASSTPGQGDQPQHF
TRBV28,TRBJ1-2,NA,CASRTQSNYGYTF
TRBV25-1,TRBJ2-1,TRBD2,CASSDQPGLAFGEQFF
TRBV9,TRBJ1-2,NA,CASSPFDSPSYGYTF
TRBV25-1,TRBJ2-5,NA,CASIGSTETQYF